Each of the 10 T cell receptor beta chains below was sequenced from the same sample in a study of early T cells in non-severe SARS-CoV-2 infection. TCRdb passed the 5' RACE reads through MiXCR, listing each CDR3 protein once. The table lists fewer than 85,000 distinct CDR3 sequences, less than 20% of them singletons, with about 3% in the top ten. Sequencing was carried out using whole blood. All receptors derive from an adult who was a healthcare worker with PCR-confirmed SARS-CoV-2 infection or an uninfected control (not recorded which).

The chain couples TRBV2 to TRBJ1-4, with D perhaps matching TRBD1 (6 bases). CDR3 length equals 15 residues. Germline assignment: CDR1 SNHLY and CDR2 FYNNEI. The V end was cut by 3 bases, the J end by 4 bases, with 12 bases between. The DNA for the CDR3 is TGTGCCAGCAGTGATTGGACAGCCTTTAATGAAAAACTGTTTTTT. Its translation is CASSDWTAFNEKLFF.

The genes are TRBV4-1 and TRBJ1-2; D is unresolved. V was cut by 5 bases and J by 5 bases, with 15 bases left in between. Germline-derived CDR1 and CDR2 are MGHRA and YSYEKL. The CDR3 extends over 14 amino acids. The CDR3 DNA sequence: TGCGCCAGCAGCAAAAACGGGCAGAGTTATGGCTACACCTTC. It translates to CASSKNGQSYGYTF.

The chain is built from TRBV10-3 and TRBJ2-7; the D is unclear. Trimming shortened V by 4 bases and J by 2 bases, and 6 bases separated the two germline ends. From germline, CDR1 is ENHRY and CDR2 SYGVKD. The CDR3 has 12 residues. The CDR3 DNA reads as TGTGCCATCAGTGGAGATACCTACGAGCAGTACTTC. Its protein product is CAISGDTYEQYF.

In this sample, this clonotype turned up many times. This chain links TRBV29-1 with TRBJ1-1, with 11 bases that match TRBD1. Germline V gene lookup returns CDR1 SQVTM and CDR2 ANQGSEA. J lost 4 bases, V lost 4 bases, and 5 bases had no gene match. This CDR3 is 14 amino acids long. This CDR3 is CSVAGQGGVTEAFF. The CDR3 region has the DNA TGCAGCGTTGCGGGACAGGGGGGGGTCACTGAAGCTTTCTTT. The full variable domain, in which reference TRBV29-1 and TRBJ1-1 provide the parts outside the CDR3, is SAVISQKPSRDICQRGTSLTIQCQVDSQVTMMFWYRQQPGQSLTLIATANQGSEATYESGFVIDKFPISRPNLTFSTLTVSNMSPEDSSIYLCSVAGQGGVTEAFFGQGTRLTVV.

This clonotype was counted between two and nine times. The DNA of the CDR3 is TGCGCCAGCAGACCAGGGACGGCGAACACTGAAGCTTTCTTT. Its protein product is CASRPGTANTEAFF. This sequence joins TRBV5-1 and TRBJ1-1; the D gene is possibly TRBD1 (5 bases). Looked up from germline, CDR1 is SGHRS and CDR2 is YFSETQ. Trimming stripped 5 bases from V and 1 base from J, with 12 bases between. The CDR3 consists of 14 residues.

The CDR3 loop reads CATGMPSGTNVLTF. The CDR3 nucleotides are TGTGCCACCGGGATGCCCTCGGGGACCAACGTCCTGACTTTC. The chain recombines TRBV19 with TRBJ2-6, with D possibly TRBD2 on 5 matching bases. V was cut by 10 bases and J by 8 bases, with 18 bases left in between. The CDR3 extends over 14 amino acids. Germline V gene data show CDR1 as LNHDA and CDR2 as SQIVND (reference sequence).

In its sample, this clonotype was seen a few times. DNA of the CDR3: TGCGCCAGCAGTGAGCCCGGGACGAGATACGAGCAGTACTTC. Amino acid sequence: CASSEPGTRYEQYF. The chain joins TRBV10-2 to TRBJ2-7; D possibly uses TRBD1 or TRBD2 (5 bases each). The CDR3 is 14 residues long. V shed 2 bases and J shed 4 bases, with 12 bases lying between them. CDR1 and CDR2 (germline): WSHSY, SAAADI.

The rearrangement uses TRBV6-1 and TRBJ2-5; D gene ambiguous. The V gene lost 2 bases and the J gene lost 5 bases, with 6 bases spanning the gap. Germline CDR1 MNHNS, CDR2 SASEGT. This CDR3 spans 12 amino acids. CDR3 DNA: TGTGCCAGCAGTGAATTGTGGGAGACCCAGTACTTC. This gives the protein CASSELWETQYF.

The sample holds a few counts of this clonotype. The chain employs TRBV27 and TRBJ2-7; no clear D gene. The germline V gene has CDR1 MNHEY and CDR2 SMNVEV (reference sequence). The ends were cut back, 6 bases at V and 2 bases at J, with 11 bases in the middle. CDR3 length equals 13 residues. CDR3 coding DNA: TGTGCCAGCAGGGCCCTGGGCGCCTACGAGCAGTACTTC. As protein: CASRALGAYEQYF.

The chain couples TRBV15 to TRBJ1-5; 7 positions match TRBD1. There are 14 residues in the CDR3. V was clipped by 3 bases and J by 2 bases; unmatched bases: 1. Germline V gene data show CDR1 as LNHNV and CDR2 as YYDKDF (reference sequence). The CDR3 coding sequence is TGTGCCACCAGCAGCGACAGGGGCAATCAGCCCCAGCATTTT. This translates into CATSSDRGNQPQHF.